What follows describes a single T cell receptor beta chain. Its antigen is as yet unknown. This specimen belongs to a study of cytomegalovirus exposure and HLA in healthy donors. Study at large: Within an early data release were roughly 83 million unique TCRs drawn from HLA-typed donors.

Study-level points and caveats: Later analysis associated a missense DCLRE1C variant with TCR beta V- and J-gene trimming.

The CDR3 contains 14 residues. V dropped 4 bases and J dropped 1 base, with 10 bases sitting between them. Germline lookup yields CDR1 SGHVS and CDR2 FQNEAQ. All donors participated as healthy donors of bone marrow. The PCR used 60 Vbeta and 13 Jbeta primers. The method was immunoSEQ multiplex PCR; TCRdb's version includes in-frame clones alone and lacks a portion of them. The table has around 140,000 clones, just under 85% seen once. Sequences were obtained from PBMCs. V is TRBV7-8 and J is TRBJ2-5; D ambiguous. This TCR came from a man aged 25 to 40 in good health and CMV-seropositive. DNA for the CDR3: TGTGCCAGCAGCTCCCCCTTTGTCCAAGAGACCCAGTACTTC. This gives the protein CASSSPFVQETQYF.